These T cell receptor beta chains were read from a single sample in a study of blood T cell repertoires in COVID-19. Measured with immunoSEQ multiplex PCR; TCRdb has only the in-frame clones, and not every one. The table includes 130,000 to 150,000 clones, approximately 89% detected once. Source material: peripheral blood. The receptor source for this set is a human donor in a cohort sampled during active COVID-19. The CDR3 runs from the conserved cysteine through the conserved F or W. D genes are given only for firm matches. Some rows mark clone size as missing; the rest say once, few, many or name a class of expanded clone.

TRBJ2-1 TRBD2 TRBV18 - TGTGCCAGCTCACCCAGGACTAGCGGGTACAATGAGCAGTTCTTC CASSPRTSGYNEQFF
TRBJ2-1 - TRBV24-1 - TGTGCCACCAGTGTCCAGGGCAACGAGCAGTTCTTC CATSVQGNEQFF
TRBJ1-2 TRBD1 TRBV29-1 - TGCAGCGTCGATGAGGGACAGGGGGCATATTATGGCTACACCTTC CSVDEGQGAYYGYTF
TRBJ1-2 - TRBV6-5 - TGTGCCAGCAGTCCTGACTTTTATGGCTACACCTTC CASSPDFYGYTF
TRBJ2-7 - TRBV6-2/TRBV6-3 - TGTGCCAGCAGTGACTCTGGAGGTCGCTACGAGCAGTACTTC CASSDSGGRYEQYF
TRBJ2-3 TRBD2 TRBV5-6 - TGTGCCAGCAGCCCTTGGGGGGGTCGAGCAGATACGCAGTATTTT CASSPWGGRADTQYF
TRBJ1-1 - TRBV6-6 - TGTGCCAGCCGGGGCACTGAAGCTTTCTTT CASRGTEAFF
TRBJ1-1 TRBD1 TRBV5-5 - TGTGCCAGCAGCTTGTATGACAGGGGATCTGAAGCTTTCTTT CASSLYDRGSEAFF
TRBJ2-3 - TRBV5-4 - TGTGCCAGCAGCAGGACAGGCACAGATACGCAGTATTTT CASSRTGTDTQYF
TRBJ2-2 - TRBV30 - TGTGCCTGGAGCCTACAGGGAACCGGGGAGCTGTTTTTT CAWSLQGTGELFF
TRBJ1-6 - TRBV25-1 - TGTGCCAGCAGCCAAAGCGGGAACGCACCCCTCCACTTT CASSQSGNAPLHF
TRBJ1-1 - TRBV18 - TGTGCCAGCTCGCTGACAGGGAACACTGAAGCTTTCTTT CASSLTGNTEAFF
TRBJ1-6 - TRBV3-1/TRBV3-2 - TGTGCCAGCAGCCAACCAGGGGCAAATTCACCCCTCCACTTT CASSQPGANSPLHF
TRBJ2-2 TRBD1 TRBV5-6 - TGTGCCAGCAGTTTCGGGACAGGATTCACCACCGGGGAGCTGTTTTTT CASSFGTGFTTGELFF
TRBJ1-4 TRBD1 TRBV27 - TGTGCCAGCAAGACAGGGGTTAGTGAAAAACTGTTTTTT CASKTGVSEKLFF
TRBJ2-2 - TRBV11-2 - TGTGCCAGCAGCTTCGGTCGAACCGGGGAGCTGTTTTTT CASSFGRTGELFF
TRBJ1-2 TRBD1 TRBV2 - TGTGCCAGCGACAGGGATGGCTACACCTTC CASDRDGYTF
TRBJ1-5 - TRBV30 - TGTGCCTGGAGTGGACAGCACAATCAGCCCCAGCATTTT CAWSGQHNQPQHF
TRBJ1-5 - TRBV5-5 - TGTGCCAGCAGCTTGGCACAACAGGGAGGGAATCAGCCCCAGCATTTT CASSLAQQGGNQPQHF
TRBJ2-1 TRBD1 TRBV7-8 once TGTGCCAGCAGCCCGAAGGGGACAGGGACCTACAATGAGCAGTTCTTC CASSPKGTGTYNEQFF
TRBJ2-3 - TRBV6-6 - TGTGCCAGCAGTTACCCCAGGGGCACAGATACGCAGTATTTT CASSYPRGTDTQYF
TRBJ2-5 - TRBV5-1 - TGCGCCAGCAGCTTGGATCAGGGGGGATTCTTGACCGAGACCCAGTACTTC CASSLDQGGFLTETQYF
TRBJ1-2 - TRBV5-1 - TGCGCCAGCAGCTTGGCCGACGGGAAACTTTATGGCTACACCTTC CASSLADGKLYGYTF
TRBJ1-2 TRBD1 TRBV5-1 once TGCGCCAGCAGCAACAGTACAGGGGGTTCTTTCCCCTGGGGCTACACCTTC CASSNSTGGSFPWGYTF
TRBJ2-1 TRBD2 TRBV5-4 - TGTGCCAGCAGCTCTGGACTAGCGACCTACAATGAGCAGTTCTTC CASSSGLATYNEQFF
TRBJ2-3 - TRBV24-1 - TGTGCCACCAGTGATTTTGGAGCTAGGCAGTATTTT CATSDFGARQYF
TRBJ1-2 TRBD1 TRBV6-6 - TGTGCCAGCAGCCCGACAGGGTCAAACGGCTACACCTTC CASSPTGSNGYTF
TRBJ1-2 TRBD1 TRBV6-5 - TGTGCCAGCAGCCCCGGGACAGGCAACTATGGCTACACCTTC CASSPGTGNYGYTF
TRBJ2-7 - TRBV7-9 - TGTGCCAGCAGCTTCGCGGGGAGGACCTACGAGCAGTACTTC CASSFAGRTYEQYF
TRBJ1-3 - TRBV5-1 - TGCGCCAGCAGAGGACAGAGCTCTGGAAACACCATATATTTT CASRGQSSGNTIYF
TRBJ1-3 - TRBV29-1 - TGCAGCGTTGAAGGTCCCTCGAGGGGAAACACCATATATTTT CSVEGPSRGNTIYF
TRBJ2-7 - TRBV5-1 - TGCGCCAGCAGCCCCGAGCCTGGACGGGACTACGAGCAGTACTTC CASSPEPGRDYEQYF
TRBJ1-2 - TRBV23-1 - TGCGCCAGCAGTCAATCCCAGGGGTGCGGCTATGGCTACACCTTC CASSQSQGCGYGYTF
TRBJ2-7 - TRBV9 - TGTGCCAGCAGCGTAGGGCATTTGGACTCGGCCTACGAGCAGTACTTC CASSVGHLDSAYEQYF
TRBJ1-2 - TRBV6-5 - TGTGCCAGCAGTTACTCGATAGGAAGCGGCTATGGCTACACCTTC CASSYSIGSGYGYTF
TRBJ2-1 TRBD1 TRBV18 - TGTGCCAGCTCACCCGGGACAGGGTGGGATGAGCAGTTCTTC CASSPGTGWDEQFF
TRBJ1-1 - TRBV7-2 - TGTGCCAGCAGCTTAGAAGGGGGCACTGAAGCTTTCTTT CASSLEGGTEAFF
TRBJ1-5 TRBD1 TRBV27 - TGTGCCAGCAAGCCCGGGACAGAAAATCAGCCCCAGCATTTT CASKPGTENQPQHF
TRBJ2-7 - TRBV19 once TGTGCCAGTAGCCAACCGGGACTCCGACCCTACGAGCAGTACTTC CASSQPGLRPYEQYF
TRBJ2-7 TRBD1 TRBV7-9 - TGTGCCAGCAGCCAAAATTGGACAGGTCGCTCCTACGAGCAGTACTTC CASSQNWTGRSYEQYF